The 17 T cell receptor beta chains in this list originate from one sample, sequenced in a study of tumor and adjacent non-tumor tissue in lung cancer. The library came from three nested PCR rounds adapted from ARM-PCR protocols. TCRdb ran MiXCR on the multiplex PCR reads and lists one entry per CDR3 protein. Of roughly 67,000 distinct CDR3 sequences listed, about 60% are singletons. The template was RNA from unsorted bulk tissue. Specimen: lung tumor tissue. These receptors were collected from a man over 45 with non-small cell lung cancer.

The V and J genes are TRBV5-1 and TRBJ2-2, with 7 bases matching TRBD2. V dropped 2 bases and J dropped 3; count of bases not matched to a gene: 4. CDR3 length: 15 amino acids. Germline V gives CDR1 SGHRS, CDR2 YFSETQ. The CDR3, as DNA: TGCGCCAGCAGCTTCCTAGCGGAGTACACCGGGGAGCTGTTTTTT. The encoded protein is CASSFLAEYTGELFF.

In the case of this clonotype: The junction departs from the called germline gene at one end, perhaps through a read error. DNA of the CDR3: TGCGCCAGCAGCCACCTGTTCGGGGCCACCGGGGAGCTGTTTTTT. Encoded protein: CASSHLFGATGELFF. The chain carries TRBV6-5 and TRBJ2-2; D possibly uses TRBD1 or TRBD2 (5 bases each). Germline V gene data show CDR1 as MNHEY and CDR2 as SVGAGI. The CDR3 covers 15 residues.

This clonotype came up many times. The V and J genes are TRBV29-1 and TRBJ2-1, with TRBD2 identical over 13 bases. V lost 3 bases, J lost 9 bases, and 8 bases stayed unmatched. Germline CDR1 SQVTM, CDR2 ANQGSEA. The CDR3 is made up of 15 amino acids. The CDR3: CSVDDGLAGVGEQFF. The CDR3 DNA follows: TGCAGCGTTGATGACGGACTAGCGGGGGTGGGTGAGCAGTTCTTC.

The CDR3 region is CASTRGRGEAFF. The CDR3 nucleotides are TGTGCCAGCACCCGGGGGCGGGGTGAAGCTTTCTTT. The chain is built from TRBV6-1 and TRBJ1-1, with D tentatively TRBD1 (6 bases). The CDR3 sequence is 12 residues long. Per germline, CDR1 MNHNS and CDR2 SASEGT. V lost 7 bases and J 7 bases, leaving 13 bases between the germline ends.

There are many counts of this clonotype. The chain's CDR3 is CASSKSGGIGEPQHF. In DNA, the CDR3 is TGTGCCAGCAGTAAGAGTGGGGGAATAGGGGAGCCCCAGCATTTT. The chain carries TRBV12-3 or TRBV12-4 and TRBJ1-5; tentatively, D is TRBD1 (5 bases). V dropped 5 bases and J dropped 8 bases, with 19 bases sitting between them. The CDR3 totals 15 residues.

The chain links TRBV19 to TRBJ2-7; D gene uncertain. Germline lookup yields CDR1 LNHDA and CDR2 SQIVND (reference sequence). Trimming left V 6 bases short and J 0 bases short, with 12 bases between. This CDR3 is 14 amino acids long. CDR3 DNA sequence: TGTGCCAGTAGCACCGACTTGAGCTCCTACGAGCAGTACTTC. This codes for CASSTDLSSYEQYF.

On this clonotype itself: Just one base apart from a much larger clone, this may be a read error. This chain joins TRBV4-1 and TRBJ1-5; the match to TRBD1 covers 9 bases. Germline-derived CDR1 and CDR2 are MGHRA and YSYEKL. Trimming cost V 3 bases and J 4 bases; bases outside gene matches: 7. CDR3 length: 16 amino acids. The CDR3 here is CASSQEDRGENQPQHF. CDR3 nucleotide sequence: TGCGCCAGCAGCCAGGAGGACAGGGGTGAGAATCAGCCCCAGCATTTT.

Turning to this clonotype: The CDR3 end shows no conserved phenylalanine or tryptophan, and so a read error is likely. This chain joins TRBV12-3 or TRBV12-4 and TRBJ1-1; weak D call: TRBD1 (5 bases). V was cut by 10 bases and J by 5 bases, with 20 bases left in between. The CDR3 spans 14 residues. The CDR3 region is CAICLGTVGTEAFS. CDR3 coding DNA: TGTGCCATTTGCCTTGGGACGGTAGGGACTGAAGCTTTCTCT.

Remarks on this clonotype: This may stem from a read error, because a much larger clone lies one nucleotide away. V gene TRBV6-1 combines with J gene TRBJ2-7; tentative D call: TRBD1 (6 bases). CDR3 length: 12 residues. Germline V gives CDR1 MNHNS, CDR2 SASEGT. Deletions cut 10 bases from V and 3 bases from J, with 13 bases between. This CDR3 reads CATRKDSYEQYF. CDR3 sequence (DNA): TGTGCCACCAGAAAGGACAGCTACGAGCAGTACTTC.

Worth noting for this clonotype: The junction departs from germline at one end; a sequencing error may be responsible. This sequence joins TRBV7-9 and TRBJ1-4; 8 nucleotides line up with TRBD1. The CDR3 is 14 amino acids. CDR1 is SEHNR and CDR2 is FQNEAQ in the germline V gene (reference sequence). CDR3 residues: CTRSLAQGAEKLFF. The CDR3 nucleotides read TGTACCAGGAGCTTAGCGCAGGGGGCTGAAAAACTGTTTTTT.

As to this clonotype: The junction differs from germline at one of its ends, possibly a read error. The chain carries TRBV10-3 and TRBJ2-2; D might be TRBD1 (6 bases). The CDR3 extends over 18 amino acids. The germline CDR1 and CDR2 sequences are ENHRY and SYGVKD. CDR3 sequence reads: CAISEQGSGPTKTGELFF. The CDR3 coding sequence is TGTGCCATCAGTGAACAGGGATCCGGACCTACGAAGACCGGGGAGCTGTTTTTT.

About this clonotype itself: This CDR3 fails to terminate in the conserved phenylalanine or tryptophan, so it likely reflects a read error. The chain joins TRBV6-5 to TRBJ2-7, with 10 bases matching TRBD2. The CDR3 has 15 residues. The germline V gene has CDR1 MNHEY and CDR2 SVGAGI. J gave up 0 bases and V 6 bases, and 5 bases lay outside the gene matches. The CDR3: CASRNSGRYSYEQYS. CDR3 DNA: TGTGCCAGCAGGAATAGCGGGAGGTACTCCTACGAGCAGTACTCC.

This clonotype was picked up a small number of times. The V and J genes are TRBV4-2 and TRBJ2-1; a weak D match, TRBD2 (7 bases). From germline, CDR1 is LGHNA and CDR2 YNFKEQ. The V end lost 8 bases, the J end lost 3 bases, and 17 bases lay between the germline ends. The CDR3 contains 15 residues. The CDR3 sequence is CASQEGGSSYNEQFF. CDR3 in DNA: TGTGCCAGCCAAGAGGGGGGGTCAAGCTACAATGAGCAGTTCTTC.

To note about this clonotype: Given a much more abundant clone one base away, this may be a read error. J is TRBJ1-5 and V is TRBV12-3 or TRBV12-4, with 7 bases that match TRBD1. This CDR3 comprises 15 residues. The CDR3 DNA sequence: TGTGTCAGCAGAGCCGGGACAGCTGACAATCAGCCCCAGCATTTT. This codes for CVSRAGTADNQPQHF.

Note on this clonotype: A junction end diverges from the germline sequence, so it may reflect a read error. The chain couples TRBV10-3 to TRBJ2-1; D ambiguous. Germline-derived CDR1 and CDR2 are ENHRY and SYGVKD. The CDR3 loop spans 14 amino acids. The CDR3: CAICESGSYNEQFF. The CDR3 coding sequence is TGTGCCATCTGTGAGTCGGGTTCCTATAATGAGCAGTTCTTC.

The chain carries TRBV7-9 and TRBJ2-5; D might be TRBD1 (6 bases). CDR3 length equals 15 residues. Germline V gene lookup returns CDR1 SEHNR and CDR2 FQNEAQ (reference sequence). The V end was cut by 4 bases, the J end by 7 bases, with 19 bases between. The CDR3 protein is CASSSLGQMGLTQYF. In DNA, the CDR3 is TGTGCCAGCAGCTCCCTAGGACAGATGGGCTTGACCCAGTACTTC.

A note on this clonotype: One junction end disagrees with the germline gene, perhaps due to a read error. The rearrangement joins TRBV11-3 to TRBJ2-2; D is perhaps TRBD2 (6 bases). The length of the CDR3 is 14 residues. Germline CDR1 and CDR2: SGHNT and YENEEA. CDR3 nucleotides: TGTGTCAGCAGCCCCAACATACGGGGCGGGGAGATGTTTTTT. This encodes CVSSPNIRGGEMFF.